This T cell receptor beta chain is from a study of regulatory T cells in long-lasting Graves disease. Per germline, CDR1 MNHEY and CDR2 SVGAGI. Deletions cut 0 bases from V and 3 bases from J, with 9 bases between. This CDR3 region has 14 residues. Time point defined: newly diagnosed GD, antithyroid drugs for less than 3 months. PBMC RNA served as the TCR library source. There are many counts of this clonotype. Construction of the TCR beta libraries employed iRepertoire HTBI primers in conjunction with Arm-PCR of CDR3 regions. Per the original methods: Identified segments across samples numbered about 56 TRBV and about 13 TRBJ. TCRdb recomputed calls from the multiplex PCR reads with MiXCR, one row per CDR3 protein. TCRdb, not the authors, supplied the V and J calls. The table shows 450,000 to 600,000 distinct CDR3 sequences, with approximately 13% occurring only once. The sample was also reused in another study, on T cells in Graves' hyperthyroidism and ophthalmopathy. That paper adds: Orbital computed tomography, thyroid ultrasound, serum thyroxine and TRAb, and clinical symptoms together informed the diagnoses. In the blood, most expanded thyroid clonotypes above 0.001 appeared as well.

This sequence originates from a man aged 25 to 45 with Graves disease. The chain links TRBV6-5 to TRBJ2-7; possibly TRBD2 for D (5 bases). The specimen was peripheral blood mononuclear cells (PBMCs), collected at new diagnosis, from a patient treated with antithyroid drugs. The CDR3 loop is CASSYSKGLYEQYF. The CDR3 bases are TGTGCCAGCAGTTACTCTAAAGGACTCTACGAGCAGTACTTC.